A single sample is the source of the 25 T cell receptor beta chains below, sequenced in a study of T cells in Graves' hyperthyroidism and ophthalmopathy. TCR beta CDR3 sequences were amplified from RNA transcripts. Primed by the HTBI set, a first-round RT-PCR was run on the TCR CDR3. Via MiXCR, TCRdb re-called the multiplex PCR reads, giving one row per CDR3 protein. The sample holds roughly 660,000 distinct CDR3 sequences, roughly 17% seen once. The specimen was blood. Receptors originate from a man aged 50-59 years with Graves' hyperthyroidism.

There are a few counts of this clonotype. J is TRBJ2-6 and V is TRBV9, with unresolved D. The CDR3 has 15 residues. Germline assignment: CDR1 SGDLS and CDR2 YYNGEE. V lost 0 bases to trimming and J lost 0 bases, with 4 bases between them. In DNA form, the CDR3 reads TGTGCCAGCAGCGTAGTTGTCTCTGGGGCCAACGTCCTGACTTTC. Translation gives CASSVVVSGANVLTF.

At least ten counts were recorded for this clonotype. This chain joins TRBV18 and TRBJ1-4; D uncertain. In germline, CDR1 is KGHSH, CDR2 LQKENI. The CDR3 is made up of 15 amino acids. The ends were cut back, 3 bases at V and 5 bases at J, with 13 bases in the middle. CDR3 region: CASSPTGTQNEKLFF. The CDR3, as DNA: TGTGCCAGCTCACCGACCGGAACACAAAATGAAAAACTGTTTTTT.

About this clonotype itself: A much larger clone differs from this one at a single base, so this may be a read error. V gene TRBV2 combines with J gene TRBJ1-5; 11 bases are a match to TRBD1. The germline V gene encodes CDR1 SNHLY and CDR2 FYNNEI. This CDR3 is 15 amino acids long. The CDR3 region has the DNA TGTGCCAGCATGGGACAGGGGGTTGGCAATCAGCCCCTGCATTTT. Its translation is CASMGQGVGNQPLHF.

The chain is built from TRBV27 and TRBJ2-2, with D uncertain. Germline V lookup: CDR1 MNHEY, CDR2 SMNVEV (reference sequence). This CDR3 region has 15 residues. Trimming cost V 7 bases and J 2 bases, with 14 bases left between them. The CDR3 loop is CASKIYTRNTGELFF. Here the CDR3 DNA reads TGTGCCAGCAAAATTTATACCAGAAACACCGGGGAGCTGTTTTTT.

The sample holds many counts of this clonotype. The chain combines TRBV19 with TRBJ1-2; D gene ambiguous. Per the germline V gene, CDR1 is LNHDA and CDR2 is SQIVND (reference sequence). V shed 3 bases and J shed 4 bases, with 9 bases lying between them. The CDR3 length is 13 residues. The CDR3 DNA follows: TGTGCCAGTAGTATTGGTACGGGCTATGGCTACACCTTC. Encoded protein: CASSIGTGYGYTF.

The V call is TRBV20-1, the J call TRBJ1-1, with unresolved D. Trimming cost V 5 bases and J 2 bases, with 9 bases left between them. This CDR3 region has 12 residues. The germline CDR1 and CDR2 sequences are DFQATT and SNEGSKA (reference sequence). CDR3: CSAEKSNTEAFF. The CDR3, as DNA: TGCAGTGCTGAAAAAAGCAACACTGAAGCTTTCTTT.

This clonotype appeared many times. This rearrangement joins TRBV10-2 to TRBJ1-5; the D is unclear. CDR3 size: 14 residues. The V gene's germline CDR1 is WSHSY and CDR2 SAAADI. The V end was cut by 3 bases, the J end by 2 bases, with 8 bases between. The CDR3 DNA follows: TGCGCCAGCAGTGACAGTCCGGGCAATCAGCCCCAGCATTTT. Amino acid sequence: CASSDSPGNQPQHF.

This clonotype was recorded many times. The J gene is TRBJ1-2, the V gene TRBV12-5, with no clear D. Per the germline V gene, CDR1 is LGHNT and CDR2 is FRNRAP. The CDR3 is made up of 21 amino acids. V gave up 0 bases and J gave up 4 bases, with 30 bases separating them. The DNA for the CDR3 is TGTGCTAGTGGTTTGGTACTTGAGATCCGCGGACGGATCCGCCGCGGCTATGGCTACACCTTC. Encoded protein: CASGLVLEIRGRIRRGYGYTF.

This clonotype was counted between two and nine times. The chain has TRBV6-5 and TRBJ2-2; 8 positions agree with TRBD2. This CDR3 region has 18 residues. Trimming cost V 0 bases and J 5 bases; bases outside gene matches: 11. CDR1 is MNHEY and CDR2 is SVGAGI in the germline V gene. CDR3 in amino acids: CASSYSDSGTMLTGELFF. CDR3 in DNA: TGTGCCAGCAGTTACTCCGATAGCGGGACAATGTTGACCGGGGAGCTGTTTTTT.

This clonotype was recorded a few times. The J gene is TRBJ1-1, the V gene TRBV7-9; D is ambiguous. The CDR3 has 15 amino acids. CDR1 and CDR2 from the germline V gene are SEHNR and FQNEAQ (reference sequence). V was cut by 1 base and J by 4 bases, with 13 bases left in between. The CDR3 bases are TGTGCCAGCAGCTTAGTCGACTGGCCCGGCACTGAAGCTTTCTTT. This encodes CASSLVDWPGTEAFF.

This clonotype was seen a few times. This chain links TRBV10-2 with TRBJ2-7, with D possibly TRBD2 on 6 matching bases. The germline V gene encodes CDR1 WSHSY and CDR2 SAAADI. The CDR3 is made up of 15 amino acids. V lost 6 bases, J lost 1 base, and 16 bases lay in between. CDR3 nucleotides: TGCGCCAGCAGACGGGCGGCGGGGTTATCCTACGAGCAGTACTTC. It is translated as CASRRAAGLSYEQYF.

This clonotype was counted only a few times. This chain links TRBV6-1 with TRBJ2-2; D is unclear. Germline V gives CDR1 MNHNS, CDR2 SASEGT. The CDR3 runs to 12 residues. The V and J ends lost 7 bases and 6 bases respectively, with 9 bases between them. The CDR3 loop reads CASKPTAGELFF. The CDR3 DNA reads TGTGCCAGCAAACCTACAGCCGGGGAGCTGTTTTTT.

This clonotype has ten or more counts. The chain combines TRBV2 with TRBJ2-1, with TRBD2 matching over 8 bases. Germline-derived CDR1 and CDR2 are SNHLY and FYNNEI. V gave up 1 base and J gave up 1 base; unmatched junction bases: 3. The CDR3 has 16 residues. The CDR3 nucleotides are TGTGCCAGCAGTGAAGGGTGCGGGAGGTCCTACAATGAGCAGTTCTTC. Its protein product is CASSEGCGRSYNEQFF.

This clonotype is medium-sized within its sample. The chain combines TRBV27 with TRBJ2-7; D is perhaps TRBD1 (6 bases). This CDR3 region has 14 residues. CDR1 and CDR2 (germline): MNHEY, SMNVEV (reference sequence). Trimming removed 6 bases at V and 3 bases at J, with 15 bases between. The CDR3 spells CASSSGTQLYEQYF. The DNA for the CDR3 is TGTGCCAGCAGCTCCGGGACACAGCTCTACGAGCAGTACTTC.

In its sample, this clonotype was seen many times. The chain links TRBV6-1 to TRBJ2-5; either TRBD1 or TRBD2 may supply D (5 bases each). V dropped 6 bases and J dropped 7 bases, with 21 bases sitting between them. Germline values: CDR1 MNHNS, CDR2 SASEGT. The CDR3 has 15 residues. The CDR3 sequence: CASSESGTAVWTQYF. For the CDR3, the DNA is TGTGCCAGCAGCGAATCCGGGACGGCCGTTTGGACCCAGTACTTC.

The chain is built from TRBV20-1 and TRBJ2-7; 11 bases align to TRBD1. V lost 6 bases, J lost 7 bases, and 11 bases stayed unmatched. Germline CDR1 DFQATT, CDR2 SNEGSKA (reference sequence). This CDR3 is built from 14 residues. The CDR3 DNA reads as TGCAGTGCCATTTCCGGGACAGGGGGTTTGGAGCAGTACTTC. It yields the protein CSAISGTGGLEQYF.

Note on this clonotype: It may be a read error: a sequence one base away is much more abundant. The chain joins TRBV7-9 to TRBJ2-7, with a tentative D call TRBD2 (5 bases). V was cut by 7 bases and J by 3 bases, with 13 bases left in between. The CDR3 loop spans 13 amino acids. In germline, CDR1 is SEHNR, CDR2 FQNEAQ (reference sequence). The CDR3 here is CASINFEGYEQYF. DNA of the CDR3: TGTGCCAGCATAAATTTTGAGGGCTACGAGCAGTACTTC. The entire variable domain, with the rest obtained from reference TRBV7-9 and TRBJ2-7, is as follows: DTGVSQNPRHKITKRGQNVTFRCDPISEHNRLYWYRQTLGQGPEFLTYFQNEAQLEKSRLLSDRFSAERPKGSFSTLEIQRTEQGDSAMYLCASINFEGYEQYFGPGTRLTVT.

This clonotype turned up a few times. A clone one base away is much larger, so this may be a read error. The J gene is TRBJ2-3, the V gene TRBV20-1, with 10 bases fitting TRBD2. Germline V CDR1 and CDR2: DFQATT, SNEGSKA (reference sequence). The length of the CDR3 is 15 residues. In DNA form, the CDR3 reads TGCAGTGCTAGAGATGCTAGCGGGGGCACAGATACGCCGTATTTT. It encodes CSARDASGGTDTPYF.

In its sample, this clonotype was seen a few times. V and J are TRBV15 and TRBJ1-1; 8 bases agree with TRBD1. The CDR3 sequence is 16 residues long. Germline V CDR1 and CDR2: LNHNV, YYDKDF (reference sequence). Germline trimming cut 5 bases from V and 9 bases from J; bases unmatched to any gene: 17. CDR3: CATSGIPPTGGPQAFF. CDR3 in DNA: TGTGCCACCAGCGGGATCCCTCCAACAGGGGGTCCTCAAGCTTTCTTT.

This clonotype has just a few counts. In DNA, the CDR3 is TGTGCCAGCAGTTACTCGCTAGCGGGAGGCTCAGATACGCAGTATTTT. It encodes CASSYSLAGGSDTQYF. The chain uses TRBV6-5 and TRBJ2-3, with 11 bases lining up with TRBD2. V dropped 0 bases and J dropped 4; count of bases not matched to a gene: 3. Germline CDR1 reads MNHEY; CDR2 reads SVGAGI. The CDR3 length is 16 residues.

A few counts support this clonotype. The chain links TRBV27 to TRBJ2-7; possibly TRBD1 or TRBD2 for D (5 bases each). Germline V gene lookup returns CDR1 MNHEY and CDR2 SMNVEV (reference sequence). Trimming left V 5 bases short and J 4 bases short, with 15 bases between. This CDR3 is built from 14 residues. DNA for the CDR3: TGTGCCAGCAGTATTCGGGACCAAGCGTACGAGCAGTACTTC. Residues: CASSIRDQAYEQYF.

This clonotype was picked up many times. CDR3 protein: CASRGGQGQYEQYF. CDR3 nucleotide sequence: TGCGCCAGCAGGGGCGGACAGGGCCAATACGAGCAGTACTTC. The rearrangement links TRBV5-1 to TRBJ2-7; 8 bases line up with TRBD1. The germline CDR1 and CDR2 sequences are SGHRS and YFSETQ. The CDR3 extends over 14 amino acids. J lost 4 bases, V lost 5 bases, and 8 bases had no gene match.

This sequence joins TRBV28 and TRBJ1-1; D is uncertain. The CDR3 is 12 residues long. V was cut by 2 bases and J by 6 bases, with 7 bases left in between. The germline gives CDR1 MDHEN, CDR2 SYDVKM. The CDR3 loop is CASSLGRAEAFF. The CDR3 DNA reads TGTGCCAGCAGTTTAGGTAGGGCTGAAGCTTTCTTT.

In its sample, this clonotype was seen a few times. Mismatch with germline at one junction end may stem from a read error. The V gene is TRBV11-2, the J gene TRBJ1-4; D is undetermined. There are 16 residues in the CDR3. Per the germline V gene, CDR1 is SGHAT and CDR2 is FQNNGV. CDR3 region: CASSQDWNQENEKLFF. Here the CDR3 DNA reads TGCGCCAGCAGCCAAGACTGGAACCAGGAGAATGAAAAACTGTTTTTT.

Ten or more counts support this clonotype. The DNA of the CDR3 is TGTGCCAGCAGTTTAGCCACAAGGAACACTGAAGCTTTCTTT. This codes for CASSLATRNTEAFF. The chain recombines TRBV28 with TRBJ1-1; D not resolved. Germline CDR1 reads MDHEN; CDR2 reads SYDVKM. This CDR3 comprises 14 residues. Trimming shortened V by 2 bases and J by 1 base, and 8 bases separated the two germline ends.